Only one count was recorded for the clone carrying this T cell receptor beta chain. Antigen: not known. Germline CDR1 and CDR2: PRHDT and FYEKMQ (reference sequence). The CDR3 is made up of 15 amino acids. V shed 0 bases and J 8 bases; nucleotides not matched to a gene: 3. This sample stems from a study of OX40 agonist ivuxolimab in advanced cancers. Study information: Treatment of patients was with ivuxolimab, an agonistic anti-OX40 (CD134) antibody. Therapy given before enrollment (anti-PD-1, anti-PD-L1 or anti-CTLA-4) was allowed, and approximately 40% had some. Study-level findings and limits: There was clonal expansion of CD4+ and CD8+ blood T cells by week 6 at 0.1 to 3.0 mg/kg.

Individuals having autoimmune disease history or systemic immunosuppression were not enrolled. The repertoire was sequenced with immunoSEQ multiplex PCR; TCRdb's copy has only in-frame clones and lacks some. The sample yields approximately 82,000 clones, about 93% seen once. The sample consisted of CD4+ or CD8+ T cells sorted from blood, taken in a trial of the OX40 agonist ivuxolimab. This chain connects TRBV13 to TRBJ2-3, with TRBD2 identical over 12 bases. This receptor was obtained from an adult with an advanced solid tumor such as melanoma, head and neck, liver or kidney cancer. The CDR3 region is CASSLGTSGGGTQYF. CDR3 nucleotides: TGTGCCAGCAGCTTAGGGACTAGCGGGGGAGGTACGCAGTATTTT.